This T cell receptor beta chain was identified during a study of T cell repertoires in cytomegalovirus infection. Whole-study results and caveats: Identification of carriers of CMV plus the relevant HLA was performed using cumulative public TCR beta family frequency.

With respect to this clonotype: Antigen: not known. Germline is not matched at one junction end, which may reflect a read error.

The CDR3 sequence is 13 residues long. Germline assignment: CDR1 LNHNV and CDR2 YYDKDF (reference sequence). TCRdb re-analysed the reads in MiXCR, keeping a single row per CDR3 protein. The table lists hundreds of thousands of distinct CDR3 sequences, about 33% of them singletons. Here the sequenced sample was cultured CD8+ T cells from PBMCs, taken from culture after CMV antigen stimulation. The chain recombines TRBV15 with TRBJ1-1; 8 nucleotides align to TRBD1. This sequence was found in a human donor in good health (CMV status not recorded). Some clones in this sample may be carry-over from other donors' samples. DNA for the CDR3: TGTACCACCAGCAAGGACAGGGCAACTGAAGCTTTCTTT. This gives the protein CTTSKDRATEAFF. Based on the CDR3 plus reference TRBV15 and TRBJ1-1, the full variable domain is DAMVIQNPRYQVTQFGKPVTLSCSQTLNHNVMYWYQQKSSQAPKLLFHYYDKDFNNEADTPDNFQSRRPNTSFCFLDIRSPGLGDTAMYLCTTSKDRATEAFFGQGTRLTVV.